This TCR beta chain emerged from a study of molecular identifiers for immune sequencing clone quantification. RNA fractions of 10%, 30% or 50% and roughly 17,000 to 1,100,000 sorted cells were the source of naive CD8 libraries. General observations from the study: Spiked Jurkat TCR RNA from one cell was reportedly detectable among 950,000 to 1,000,000 naive cells.

As previously described, bulk TCR libraries were made using listed TCR primers. TCRdb redid the calling of the PCR reads with MiXCR, one entry per CDR3 protein. There are more than 250,000 distinct CDR3 sequences in the sample; roughly 23% occur only once, and about 0.79% lies in the top ten. This clonotype was counted many times. Its antigen is as yet unknown. V dropped 6 bases and J dropped 1; count of bases not matched to a gene: 5. CDR1 and CDR2 (germline): LNHDA, SQIVND (reference sequence). This CDR3 has 16 amino acids. This chain connects TRBV19 to TRBJ2-2, with 10 bases identical to TRBD1. The TCR sequence derives from a human donor in good health. Some libraries in this study had Jurkat cell RNA spiked in. Specimen: naive CD8+ T cells from blood, with Jurkat cell RNA spiked in. Subset in this sample: FACS-sorted CD8+CD4-CCR7+CD45RA+ naive T cells. The CDR3 here is CASRRDRGQNTGELFF. The CDR3 bases are TGTGCCAGTAGAAGGGACAGGGGACAGAACACCGGGGAGCTGTTTTTT.